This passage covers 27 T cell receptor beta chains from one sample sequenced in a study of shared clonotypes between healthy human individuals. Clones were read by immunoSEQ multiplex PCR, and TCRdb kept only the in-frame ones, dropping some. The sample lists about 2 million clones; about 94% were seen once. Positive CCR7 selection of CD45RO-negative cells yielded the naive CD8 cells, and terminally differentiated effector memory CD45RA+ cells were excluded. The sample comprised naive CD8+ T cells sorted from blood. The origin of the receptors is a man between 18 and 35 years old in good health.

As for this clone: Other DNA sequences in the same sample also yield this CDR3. The CDR3 here is CASSVVGGRETQYF. CDR3 in DNA: TGTGCCAGCAGCGTAGTGGGGGGCCGAGAGACCCAGTACTTC. The V and J genes are TRBV9 and TRBJ2-5; D is tentatively TRBD1 or TRBD2 (6 bases each). CDR1 and CDR2 from the germline V gene are SGDLS and YYNGEE. This CDR3 has 14 residues. Trimming pared 0 bases from V and 4 bases from J, leaving 10 bases between.

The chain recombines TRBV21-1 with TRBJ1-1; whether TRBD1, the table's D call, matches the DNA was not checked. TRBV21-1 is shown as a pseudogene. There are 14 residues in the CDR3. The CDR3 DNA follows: TGTGCCAGCAGCGCCAAGACAGATTGCACTGAAGCTTTCTTT. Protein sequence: CASSAKTDCTEAFF.

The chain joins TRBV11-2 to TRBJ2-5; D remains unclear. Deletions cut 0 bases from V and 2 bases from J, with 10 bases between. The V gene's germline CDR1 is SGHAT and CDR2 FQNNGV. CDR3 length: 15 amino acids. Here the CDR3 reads CASSLEIGQQETQYF. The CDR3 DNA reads TGTGCCAGCAGCTTAGAAATCGGGCAGCAAGAGACCCAGTACTTC.

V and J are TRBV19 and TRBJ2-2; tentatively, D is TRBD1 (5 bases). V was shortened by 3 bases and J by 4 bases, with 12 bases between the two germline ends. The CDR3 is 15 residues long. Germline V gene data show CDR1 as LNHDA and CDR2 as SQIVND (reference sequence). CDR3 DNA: TGTGCCAGTAGTATTTACCAGGGCCTCACCGGGGAGCTGTTTTTT. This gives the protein CASSIYQGLTGELFF.

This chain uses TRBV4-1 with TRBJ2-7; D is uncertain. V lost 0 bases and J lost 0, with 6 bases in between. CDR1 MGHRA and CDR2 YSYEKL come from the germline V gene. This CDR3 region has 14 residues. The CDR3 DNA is TGCGCCAGCAGCCAAGAGGAGTACTCCTACGAGCAGTACTTC. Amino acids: CASSQEEYSYEQYF.

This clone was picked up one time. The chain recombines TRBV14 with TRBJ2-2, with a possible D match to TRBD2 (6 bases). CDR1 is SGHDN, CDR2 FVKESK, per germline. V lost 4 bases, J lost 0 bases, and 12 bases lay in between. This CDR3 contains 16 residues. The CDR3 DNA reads TGTGCCAGCAGCCCACTCCTAGCGCCGAACACCGGGGAGCTGTTTTTT. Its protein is CASSPLLAPNTGELFF. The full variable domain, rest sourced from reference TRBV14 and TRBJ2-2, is EAGVTQFPSHSVIEKGQTVTLRCDPISGHDNLYWYRRVMGKEIKFLLHFVKESKQDESGMPNNRFLAERTGGTYSTLKVQPAELEDSGVYFCASSPLLAPNTGELFFGEGSRLTVL.

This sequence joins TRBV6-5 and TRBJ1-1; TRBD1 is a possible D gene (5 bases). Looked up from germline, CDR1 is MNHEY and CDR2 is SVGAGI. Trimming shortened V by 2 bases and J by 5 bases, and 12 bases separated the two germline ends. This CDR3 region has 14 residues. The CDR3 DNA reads TGTGCCAGCAGTTACCAGGCGGGGCGGACTGAAGCTTTCTTT. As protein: CASSYQAGRTEAFF.

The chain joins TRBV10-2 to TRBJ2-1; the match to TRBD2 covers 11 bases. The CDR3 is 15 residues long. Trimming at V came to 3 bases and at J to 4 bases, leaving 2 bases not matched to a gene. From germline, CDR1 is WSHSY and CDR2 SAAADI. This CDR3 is CASSDRTSGYNEQFF. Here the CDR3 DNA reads TGCGCCAGCAGTGACAGGACTAGCGGGTACAATGAGCAGTTCTTC.

This CDR3 reads CASSLGPGQVNSPLHF. The CDR3 nucleotides are TGTGCCAGCAGCTTAGGGCCGGGACAGGTTAATTCACCCCTCCACTTT. The chain is built from TRBV7-6 and TRBJ1-6; TRBD1 aligns across 8 bases. Trimming cost V 1 base and J 6 bases; bases outside gene matches: 5. Germline CDR1 reads SGHVS; CDR2 reads FNYEAQ. The CDR3 has 16 amino acids.

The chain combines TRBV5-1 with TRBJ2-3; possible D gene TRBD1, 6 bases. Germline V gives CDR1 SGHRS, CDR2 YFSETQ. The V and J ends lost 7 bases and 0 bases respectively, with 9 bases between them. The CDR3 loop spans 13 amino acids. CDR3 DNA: TGCGCCAGCTACAGGGATAGCACAGATACGCAGTATTTT. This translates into CASYRDSTDTQYF.

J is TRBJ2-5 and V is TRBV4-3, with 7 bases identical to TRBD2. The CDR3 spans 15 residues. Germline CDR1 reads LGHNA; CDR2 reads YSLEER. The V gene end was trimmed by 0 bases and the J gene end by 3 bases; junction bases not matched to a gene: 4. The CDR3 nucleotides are TGCGCCAGCAGCCAAGACCCAGGACTAGAAGAGACCCAGTACTTC. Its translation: CASSQDPGLEETQYF.

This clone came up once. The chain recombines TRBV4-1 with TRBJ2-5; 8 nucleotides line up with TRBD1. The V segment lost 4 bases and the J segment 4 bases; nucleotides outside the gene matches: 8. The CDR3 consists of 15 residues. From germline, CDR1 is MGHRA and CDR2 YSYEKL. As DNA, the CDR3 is TGCGCCAGCAGCCCGGAGACAGGGGAGGCAGAGACCCAGTACTTC. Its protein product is CASSPETGEAETQYF.

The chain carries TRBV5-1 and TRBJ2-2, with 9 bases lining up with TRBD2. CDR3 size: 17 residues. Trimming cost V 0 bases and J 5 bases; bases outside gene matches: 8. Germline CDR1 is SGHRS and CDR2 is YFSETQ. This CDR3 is CASSLGRLAGRTGELFF. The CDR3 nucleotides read TGCGCCAGCAGCTTGGGGCGGCTAGCGGGACGGACCGGGGAGCTGTTTTTT. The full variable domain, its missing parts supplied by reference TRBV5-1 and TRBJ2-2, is KAGVTQTPRYLIKTRGQQVTLSCSPISGHRSVSWYQQTPGQGLQFLFEYFSETQRNKGNFPGRFSGRQFSNSRSEMNVSTLELGDSALYLCASSLGRLAGRTGELFFGEGSRLTVL.

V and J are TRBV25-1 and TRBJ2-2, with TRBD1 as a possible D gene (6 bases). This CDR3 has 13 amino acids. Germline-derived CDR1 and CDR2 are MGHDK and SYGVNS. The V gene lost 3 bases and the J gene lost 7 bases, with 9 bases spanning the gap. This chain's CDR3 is CASSEGASGELFF. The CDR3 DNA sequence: TGTGCCAGCAGTGAGGGGGCCAGCGGGGAGCTGTTTTTT.

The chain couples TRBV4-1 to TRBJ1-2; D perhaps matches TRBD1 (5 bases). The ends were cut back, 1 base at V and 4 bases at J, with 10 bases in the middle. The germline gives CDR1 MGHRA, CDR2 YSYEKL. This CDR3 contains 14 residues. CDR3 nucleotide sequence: TGCGCCAGCAGCCAAGCCCAAGGGGCCTATGGCTACACCTTC. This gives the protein CASSQAQGAYGYTF.

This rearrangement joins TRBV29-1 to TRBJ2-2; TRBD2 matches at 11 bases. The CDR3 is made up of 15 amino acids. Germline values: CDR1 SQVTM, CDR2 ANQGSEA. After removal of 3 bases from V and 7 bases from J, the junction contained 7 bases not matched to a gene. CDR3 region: CSVEISGRAYGELFF. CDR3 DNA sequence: TGCAGCGTTGAGATTAGCGGGAGGGCTTACGGGGAGCTGTTTTTT.

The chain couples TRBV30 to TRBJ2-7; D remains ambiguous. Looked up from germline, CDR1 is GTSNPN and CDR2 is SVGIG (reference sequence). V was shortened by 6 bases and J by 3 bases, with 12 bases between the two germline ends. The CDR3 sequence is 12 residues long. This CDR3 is CACEYRGYEQYF. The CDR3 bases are TGTGCCTGCGAGTATAGAGGCTACGAGCAGTACTTC.

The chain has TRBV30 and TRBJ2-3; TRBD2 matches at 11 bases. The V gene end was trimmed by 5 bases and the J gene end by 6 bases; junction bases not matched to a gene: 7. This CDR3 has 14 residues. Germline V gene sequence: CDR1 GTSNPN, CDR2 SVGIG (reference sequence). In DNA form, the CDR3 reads TGTGCCTGGCAACTAGCGGGAGCCGGGGATACGCAGTATTTT. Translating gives CAWQLAGAGDTQYF.

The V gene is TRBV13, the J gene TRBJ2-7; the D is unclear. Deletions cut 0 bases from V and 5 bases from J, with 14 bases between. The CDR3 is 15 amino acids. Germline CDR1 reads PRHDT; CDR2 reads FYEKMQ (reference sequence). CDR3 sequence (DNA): TGTGCCAGCAGCTTAGGGGGCCCCATTGGACACGAGCAGTACTTC. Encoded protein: CASSLGGPIGHEQYF.

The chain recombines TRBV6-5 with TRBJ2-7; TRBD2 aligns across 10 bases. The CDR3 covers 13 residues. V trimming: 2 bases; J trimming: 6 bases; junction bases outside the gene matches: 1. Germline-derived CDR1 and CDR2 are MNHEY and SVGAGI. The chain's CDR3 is CASSYLAGVEQYF. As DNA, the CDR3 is TGTGCCAGCAGTTACCTAGCGGGGGTCGAGCAGTACTTC.

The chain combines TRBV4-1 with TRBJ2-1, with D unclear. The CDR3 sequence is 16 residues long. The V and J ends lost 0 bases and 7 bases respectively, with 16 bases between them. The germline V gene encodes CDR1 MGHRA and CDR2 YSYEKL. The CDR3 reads CASSQDHGDRQNEQFF. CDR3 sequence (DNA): TGCGCCAGCAGCCAAGATCACGGTGACCGCCAGAATGAGCAGTTCTTC.

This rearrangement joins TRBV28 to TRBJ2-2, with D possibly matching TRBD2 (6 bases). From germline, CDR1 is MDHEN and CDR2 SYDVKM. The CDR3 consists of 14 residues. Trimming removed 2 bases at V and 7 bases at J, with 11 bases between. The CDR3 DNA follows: TGTGCCAGCAGTTTAGGTTTCGGGAGCGGGGAGCTGTTTTTT. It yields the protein CASSLGFGSGELFF. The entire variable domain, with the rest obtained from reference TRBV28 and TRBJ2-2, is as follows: DVKVTQSSRYLVKRTGEKVFLECVQDMDHENMFWYRQDPGLGLRLIYFSYDVKMKEKGDIPEGYSVSREKKERFSLILESASTNQTSMYLCASSLGFGSGELFFGEGSRLTVL.

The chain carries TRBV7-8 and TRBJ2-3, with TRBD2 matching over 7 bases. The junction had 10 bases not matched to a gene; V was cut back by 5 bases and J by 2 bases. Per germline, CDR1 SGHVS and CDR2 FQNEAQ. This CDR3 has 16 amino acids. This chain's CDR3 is CASSVSSTSDTDTQYF. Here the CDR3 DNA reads TGTGCCAGCAGCGTTAGCAGCACTAGCGACACAGATACGCAGTATTTT.

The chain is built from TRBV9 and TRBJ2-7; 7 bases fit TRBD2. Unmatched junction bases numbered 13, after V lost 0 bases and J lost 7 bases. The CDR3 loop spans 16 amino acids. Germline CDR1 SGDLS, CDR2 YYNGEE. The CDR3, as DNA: TGTGCCAGCAGCGTAGCTCTGTCTAGCGACGGGGGGGAGCAGTACTTC. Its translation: CASSVALSSDGGEQYF.

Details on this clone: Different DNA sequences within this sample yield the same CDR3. CDR3 sequence: CASSIPGNEQFF. The CDR3 coding sequence is TGTGCCAGTAGTATCCCGGGGAATGAGCAGTTCTTC. The chain carries TRBV19 and TRBJ2-1; D is possibly TRBD2 (5 bases). V was clipped by 3 bases and J by 7 bases, with 7 bases between them. The V gene's germline CDR1 is LNHDA and CDR2 SQIVND (reference sequence). This CDR3 contains 12 residues.

CDR3 amino acids: CAISPGGTTEAFF. CDR3 sequence (DNA): TGTGCCATCAGCCCCGGGGGAACCACTGAAGCTTTCTTT. The V gene is TRBV10-3, the J gene TRBJ1-1; TRBD1 might be the D (5 bases). Between the trimmed V and J ends, which lost 6 bases and 4 bases, there was a span of 12 bases. The germline V gene has CDR1 ENHRY and CDR2 SYGVKD. This CDR3 spans 13 amino acids.

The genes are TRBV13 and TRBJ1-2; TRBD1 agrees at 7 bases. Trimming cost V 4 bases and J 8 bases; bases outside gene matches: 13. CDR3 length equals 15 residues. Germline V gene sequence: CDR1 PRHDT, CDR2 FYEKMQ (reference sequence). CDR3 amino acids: CASSYQGPQGQGYTF. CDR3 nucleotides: TGTGCCAGCAGCTACCAGGGCCCACAGGGACAGGGCTACACCTTC.